Presented here are 6 T cell receptor beta chains from one specimen sequenced in a study of blood T cell repertoires in COVID-19. Sequencing was performed with immunoSEQ multiplex PCR; in TCRdb, only in-frame clones are kept and a portion is missing. Of about 240,000 clones listed, more than 75% are singletons. Sequencing was done on a sample of peripheral blood. The receptor set was obtained from a woman aged 60-70 years with active or convalescent COVID-19.

The chain employs TRBV6-5 and TRBJ1-6; 8 positions match TRBD1. The CDR3 spans 16 residues. Germline V gene sequence: CDR1 MNHEY, CDR2 SVGAGI. V gave up 2 bases and J gave up 7 bases; unmatched junction bases: 7. The CDR3 loop is CASSYRRTGQNSPLHF. The CDR3 DNA follows: TGTGCCAGCAGTTACAGAAGGACAGGGCAGAATTCACCCCTCCACTTT.

CDR3 sequence reads: CASTLDRSNQPQHF. For the CDR3, the DNA is TGTGCCAGCACCCTCGACAGGAGCAATCAGCCCCAGCATTTT. The V call is TRBV7-8, the J call TRBJ1-5; possible D gene TRBD1, 6 bases. The V gene lost 7 bases and the J gene lost 1 base, with 11 bases spanning the gap. Germline V gives CDR1 SGHVS, CDR2 FQNEAQ. The CDR3 length is 14 residues.

The CDR3 region is CASSPVGQGNYGYTF. As DNA, the CDR3 is TGTGCCAGCAGCCCAGTGGGCCAGGGAAACTATGGCTACACCTTC. V usage is TRBV7-6 and J usage is TRBJ1-2; tentatively, D is TRBD1 (5 bases). CDR3 length: 15 amino acids. Germline V gene lookup returns CDR1 SGHVS and CDR2 FNYEAQ. V was trimmed by 5 bases and J by 2 bases, leaving 15 bases between them.

The CDR3 protein is CASSIFGGLSNQPQHF. The CDR3, as DNA: TGTGCCAGTAGTATATTTGGAGGGCTTAGCAATCAGCCCCAGCATTTT. The genes are TRBV19 and TRBJ1-5; D is unresolved. V was pared by 2 bases and J by 0 bases, with 11 bases between. Germline CDR1 is LNHDA and CDR2 is SQIVND (reference sequence). The CDR3 runs 16 residues.

This chain links TRBV30 with TRBJ1-3; D gene ambiguous. The CDR3 covers 13 residues. CDR1 GTSNPN and CDR2 SVGIG come from the germline V gene (reference sequence). Trimming left V 0 bases short and J 4 bases short, with 7 bases between. As DNA, the CDR3 is TGTGCCTGGAGTGTCTCTCTGGGAAACACCATATATTTT. It is translated as CAWSVSLGNTIYF.

The chain carries TRBV9 and TRBJ2-2; D perhaps matches TRBD1 (6 bases). Germline V gene data show CDR1 as SGDLS and CDR2 as YYNGEE. The CDR3 consists of 16 residues. V lost 0 bases, J lost 5 bases, and 14 bases lay in between. The CDR3 protein is CASSVGPDRPTGELFF. The CDR3 region has the DNA TGTGCCAGCAGCGTAGGCCCGGACAGACCTACCGGGGAGCTGTTTTTT.